This TCR beta chain was recovered during a study of cytomegalovirus exposure and HLA in healthy donors. Germline V lookup: CDR1 LNHNV, CDR2 YYDKDF (reference sequence). The CDR3 sequence is 16 residues long. The ends were cut back, 1 base at V and 4 bases at J, with 14 bases in the middle. Overall study results and limits: As confirmed in vitro, a few CMV-associated chains were specific for CMV antigens. The listing of 150 or so TCR beta chains classed them as cytomegalovirus-associated. According to a subsequent analysis, TCR clusters from the first cohort were inclined to appear together in the roughly 110 validation repertoires.

The donors were in the approximately 120-subject validation cohort; that cohort was separate from the roughly 700-subject first cohort. The assay was immunoSEQ multiplex PCR, and TCRdb's table has in-frame clones only and misses some. The sample holds about 83,000 clones; approximately 96% are singletons and the top ten take 1.3%. About this clone itself: The antigen is not known.

Sequencing was done on a sample of PBMCs. J is TRBJ2-1 and V is TRBV15; tentative D call: TRBD2 (6 bases). The clonotype was recovered from a young woman in good health and CMV-seronegative. The CDR3 DNA sequence: TGTGCCACCAGCAGAGCTCCGGGAGCGGGTTACAATGAGCAGTTCTTC. Translating it yields CATSRAPGAGYNEQFF.